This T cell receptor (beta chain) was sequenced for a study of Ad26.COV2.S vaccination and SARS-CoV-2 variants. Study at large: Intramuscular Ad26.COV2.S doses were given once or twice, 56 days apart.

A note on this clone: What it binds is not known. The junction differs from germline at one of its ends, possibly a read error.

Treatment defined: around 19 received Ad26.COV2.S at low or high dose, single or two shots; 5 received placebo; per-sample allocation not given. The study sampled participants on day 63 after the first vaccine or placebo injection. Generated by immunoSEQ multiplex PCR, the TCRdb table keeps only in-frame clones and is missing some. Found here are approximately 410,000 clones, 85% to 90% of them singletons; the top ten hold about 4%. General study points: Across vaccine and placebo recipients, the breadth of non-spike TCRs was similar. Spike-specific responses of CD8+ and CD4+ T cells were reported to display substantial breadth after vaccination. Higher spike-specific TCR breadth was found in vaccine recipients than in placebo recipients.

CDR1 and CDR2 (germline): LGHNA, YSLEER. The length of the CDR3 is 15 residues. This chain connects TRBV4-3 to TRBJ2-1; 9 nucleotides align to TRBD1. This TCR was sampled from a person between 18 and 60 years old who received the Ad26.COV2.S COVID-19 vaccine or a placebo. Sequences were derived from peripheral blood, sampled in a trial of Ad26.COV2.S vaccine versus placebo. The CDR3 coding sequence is TGCGCCAGCAGCCAAGGGACAGGGGTAGCAATGAGTCCTATCTTC. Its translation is CASSQGTGVAMSPIF.